Listed below are T cell receptor beta chains from one sample, sequenced in a study of cytomegalovirus exposure and HLA in healthy donors. The data were produced by immunoSEQ multiplex PCR, yet TCRdb's version contains in-frame clones alone and is incomplete. The data contain over 100,000 clones, 60% to 85% of them seen just once; the ten biggest clones take up 3% to 4%. Sample: PBMCs. These TCRs come from a woman aged 25-40 years in good health and CMV-seropositive. Both conserved end residues are part of each CDR3. The D gene is left open where the match is weak. The size field is filled for only some rows; it gives once, few, many or a size class.

D gene: NA; V gene: TRBV28; J gene: TRBJ2-3; clone size: NA; CDR3 DNA: TGTGCCAGCACAAAACTAGACACAGATACGCAGTATTTT; CDR3 protein: CASTKLDTDTQYF
D gene: NA; V gene: TRBV6-5; J gene: TRBJ1-1; clone size: NA; CDR3 DNA: TGTGCCAGCAGTTATTATCGGGGTGACACTGAAGCTTTCTTT; CDR3 protein: CASSYYRGDTEAFF
D gene: NA; V gene: TRBV4-3; J gene: TRBJ1-4; clone size: NA; CDR3 DNA: TGCGCCAGCAGCCAAGCCCCGAGCGAAAAACTGTTTTTT; CDR3 protein: CASSQAPSEKLFF
D gene: NA; V gene: TRBV19; J gene: TRBJ1-4; clone size: NA; CDR3 DNA: TGTGCCAGTACTCGGGACTCATTTAATGAAAAACTGTTTTTT; CDR3 protein: CASTRDSFNEKLFF
D gene: NA; V gene: TRBV28; J gene: TRBJ2-1; clone size: NA; CDR3 DNA: TGTGCCAGCAGTCCCCCAGGACAGTTTGGGGGTGAGCAGTTCTTC; CDR3 protein: CASSPPGQFGGEQFF
D gene: NA; V gene: TRBV5-1; J gene: TRBJ2-5; clone size: NA; CDR3 DNA: TGCGCCAGCAGCTACGAGTACCAAGAGACCCAGTACTTC; CDR3 protein: CASSYEYQETQYF
D gene: TRBD1; V gene: TRBV6-4; J gene: TRBJ2-1; clone size: NA; CDR3 DNA: TGTGCCAGCAGCCGGGACAGGGGGTATGAGCAGTTCTTC; CDR3 protein: CASSRDRGYEQFF
D gene: NA; V gene: TRBV5-6; J gene: TRBJ2-1; clone size: NA; CDR3 DNA: TGTGCCAGCAGCTTCGGGACTTACTACAATGAGCAGTTCTTC; CDR3 protein: CASSFGTYYNEQFF
D gene: TRBD2; V gene: TRBV7-9; J gene: TRBJ2-2; clone size: NA; CDR3 DNA: TGTGCCAGCAGCCACAGCGGGGGGGCAGGGATTCTGACCGGGGAGCTGTTTTTT; CDR3 protein: CASSHSGGAGILTGELFF
D gene: TRBD1; V gene: TRBV9; J gene: TRBJ2-2; clone size: NA; CDR3 DNA: TGTGCCAGCAGCGTAGGGGGACAGGCGAACACCGGGGAGCTGTTTTTT; CDR3 protein: CASSVGGQANTGELFF
D gene: NA; V gene: TRBV28; J gene: TRBJ1-6; clone size: NA; CDR3 DNA: TGTGCCAGCAGTCTGGACAGTGGGTTGTCCTATAATTCACCCCTCCACTTT; CDR3 protein: CASSLDSGLSYNSPLHF
D gene: NA; V gene: TRBV4-3; J gene: TRBJ2-1; clone size: NA; CDR3 DNA: TGCGCCAGCAGCCAAGTAAATGGACTCCTAACCCAGCAGTTCTTC; CDR3 protein: CASSQVNGLLTQQFF
D gene: TRBD1; V gene: TRBV6-1; J gene: TRBJ1-2; clone size: NA; CDR3 DNA: TGTGCCAGCAGTGATCCCTGGACAGGCCGCCCCAACCGAGCTAACTATGGCTACACCTTC; CDR3 protein: CASSDPWTGRPNRANYGYTF
D gene: TRBD1; V gene: TRBV7-9; J gene: TRBJ2-6; clone size: few; CDR3 DNA: TGTTCCACATGCCTAGGGGGCTCCCCCTCTGGGGCCAACGTCCTGACTTTC; CDR3 protein: CSTCLGGSPSGANVLTF
D gene: TRBD1; V gene: TRBV19; J gene: TRBJ2-7; clone size: once; CDR3 DNA: TGTGCCAGTAGCGCGACAGGGAGCTCCTACGAGCAGTACTTC; CDR3 protein: CASSATGSSYEQYF
D gene: NA; V gene: TRBV28; J gene: TRBJ2-7; clone size: few; CDR3 DNA: TGTGCCAGCGAGACACAGGTCTCCTACGAGCAGTACTTC; CDR3 protein: CASETQVSYEQYF
D gene: NA; V gene: TRBV6-1; J gene: TRBJ2-5; clone size: NA; CDR3 DNA: TGTGCCAGCAGTGAATCTACCGTTGGGACCCAGTACTTC; CDR3 protein: CASSESTVGTQYF
D gene: NA; V gene: TRBV5-1; J gene: TRBJ1-1; clone size: NA; CDR3 DNA: TGCGCCAGCAGCTTGGTGCCGGGGGAAGGTGAAGCTTTCTTT; CDR3 protein: CASSLVPGEGEAFF
D gene: TRBD2; V gene: TRBV4-2; J gene: TRBJ2-1; clone size: NA; CDR3 DNA: TGTGCCAGCAGCCAAGAGCGGGGGGGTACCTACAATGAGCAGTTCTTC; CDR3 protein: CASSQERGGTYNEQFF
D gene: NA; V gene: TRBV5-4; J gene: TRBJ1-1; clone size: few; CDR3 DNA: TGTGCCAGCAGCTTCAAGGGAAAGTGGGACAATGAAGCTTTCTTT; CDR3 protein: CASSFKGKWDNEAFF
D gene: NA; V gene: TRBV6-5; J gene: TRBJ2-4; clone size: once; CDR3 DNA: TGTGCCAGCAGTTACTCGCCAGAAAAAAACATTCAGTACTTC; CDR3 protein: CASSYSPEKNIQYF
D gene: NA; V gene: TRBV10-3; J gene: TRBJ1-5; clone size: NA; CDR3 DNA: TGTGCCATCAGTGAGTCGATACAGGGCTATCAGCCCCAGCATTTT; CDR3 protein: CAISESIQGYQPQHF
D gene: TRBD2; V gene: TRBV29-1; J gene: TRBJ2-5; clone size: NA; CDR3 DNA: TGCGCGGGGGGCCAATACCAAGAGACCCAGTACTTC; CDR3 protein: CAGGQYQETQYF
D gene: TRBD1; V gene: TRBV2; J gene: TRBJ2-7; clone size: NA; CDR3 DNA: TGTGCCAGCAGTGACAGGGGGCGTGCCTACGAGCAGTACTTC; CDR3 protein: CASSDRGRAYEQYF
D gene: NA; V gene: TRBV6-1; J gene: TRBJ2-5; clone size: NA; CDR3 DNA: TGTGCCAGCAGTTCCGGGACCCACGGGGGAGAGACCCAGTACTTC; CDR3 protein: CASSSGTHGGETQYF
D gene: NA; V gene: TRBV5-5; J gene: TRBJ1-2; clone size: NA; CDR3 DNA: TGTGCCAGCAGCCCTGACAGTATTGGCTACACCTTC; CDR3 protein: CASSPDSIGYTF
D gene: NA; V gene: TRBV28; J gene: TRBJ1-1; clone size: NA; CDR3 DNA: TGTGCCAGCAATCCCCCATTTAGGGGGACAAACACTGAAGCTTTCTTT; CDR3 protein: CASNPPFRGTNTEAFF
D gene: TRBD2; V gene: TRBV9; J gene: TRBJ2-2; clone size: NA; CDR3 DNA: TGTGCCAGCAGCGAGGGCCCAGCGGGGGGGTCCGGGGAGCTGTTTTTT; CDR3 protein: CASSEGPAGGSGELFF
D gene: TRBD1; V gene: TRBV2; J gene: TRBJ2-2; clone size: NA; CDR3 DNA: TGTGCCAGCAGCCGACAGGGTCGGGGCACCGGGGAGCTGTTTTTT; CDR3 protein: CASSRQGRGTGELFF